This T cell receptor beta chain emerged from a study of blood T cell repertoires in COVID-19. Recovery among Cohort 3 donors was established by two negative PCRs, clearance, or symptom resolution. Germline assignment: CDR1 SGHAT and CDR2 FQNNGV. V lost 3 bases, J lost 2 bases, and 20 bases lay in between. The CDR3 runs 19 residues. Sequencing used immunoSEQ multiplex PCR; TCRdb keeps in-frame clones, though not all of them. This table has roughly 400,000 clones, just under 90% appearing once. The sample comprised PBMCs or T cells enriched from blood (not recorded which). The J gene is TRBJ1-6, the V gene TRBV11-2; maybe TRBD1 (6 bases). The TCR was taken from a woman in her fifties or sixties who had recovered from COVID-19. The CDR3 coding sequence is TGTGCCAGCAGCTTGGAAAGGGGGAGACCAGGGGCCTATAATTCACCCCTCCACTTT. It encodes CASSLERGRPGAYNSPLHF.